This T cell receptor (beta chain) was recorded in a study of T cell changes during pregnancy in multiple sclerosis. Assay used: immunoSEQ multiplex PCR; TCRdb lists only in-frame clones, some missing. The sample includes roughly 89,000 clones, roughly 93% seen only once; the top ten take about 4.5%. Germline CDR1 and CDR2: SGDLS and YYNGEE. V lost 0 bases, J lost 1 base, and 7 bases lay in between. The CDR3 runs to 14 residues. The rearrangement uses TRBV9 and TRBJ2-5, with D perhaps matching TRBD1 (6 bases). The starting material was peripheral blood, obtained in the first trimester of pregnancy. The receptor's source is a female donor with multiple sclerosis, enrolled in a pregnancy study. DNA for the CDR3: TGTGCCAGCAGCGTAGGGACAGTCCAAGAGACCCAGTACTTC. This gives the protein CASSVGTVQETQYF.